Listed below are T cell receptor beta chains from one sample, sequenced in a study of CD8+CD57+ T cells in acquired aplastic anemia. MiXCR was run by TCRdb on the reads, yielding one entry per CDR3 protein. The data show fewer than 200,000 distinct CDR3 sequences, less than 60% seen once. Sequencing input: sorted CD4+, CD8+, or CD8+CD57+ T cells (not recorded which) from PBMCs. Every receptor here comes from a human donor with aplastic anemia. Each CDR3 is given with its conserved first and last residue. D genes are given only for firm matches. Clone size, where shown, is once, few, many, or a class for clones that have expanded.

-	many	TRBV7-6	TRBJ2-1	CASRPVRGRSYNEQFF	TGTGCCAGCAGGCCCGTCCGGGGACGGTCCTACAATGAGCAGTTCTTC
-	-	TRBV12-3/TRBV12-4	TRBJ1-3	CASSSHSGNTIYF	TGTGCCAGCAGCTCTCATTCTGGAAACACCATATATTTT
-	-	TRBV20-1	TRBJ2-3	CSARGLTSTDTQYF	TGCAGTGCTAGAGGTCTCACTAGCACAGATACGCAGTATTTT
-	few	TRBV5-6	TRBJ1-6	CASSLDIDNSPLHF	TGTGCCAGCAGCTTGGACATCGATAATTCACCCCTCCACTTT
TRBD2	-	TRBV11-2	TRBJ2-2	CASSLKAGGLANTGELFF	TGTGCCAGCAGCTTAAAAGCGGGAGGCCTCGCGAACACCGGGGAGCTGTTTTTT
-	many	TRBV5-8	TRBJ2-3	CASNRVAHTDTQYF	TGTGCCAGCAACCGGGTGGCACACACAGATACGCAGTATTTT
-	many	TRBV5-1	TRBJ2-5	CASSLSASAQETQYF	TGCGCCAGCAGCTTGTCGGCTAGCGCACAAGAGACCCAGTACTTC
TRBD1	many	TRBV29-1	TRBJ1-3	CSVDPGGGNTIYF	TGCAGCGTTGACCCAGGGGGAGGAAACACCATATATTTT
TRBD2	-	TRBV30	TRBJ2-3	CAWNPGLETDTQYF	TGTGCCTGGAACCCGGGACTAGAAACAGATACGCAGTATTTT
-	once	TRBV25-1	TRBJ1-5	CASSDGPSSPNQPQHF	TGTGCCAGCAGTGATGGGCCGTCCTCTCCCAATCAGCCCCAGCATTTT
-	-	TRBV2	TRBJ1-2	CASSPRGSVYGYTF	TGTGCCAGCAGCCCCCGAGGTTCCGTCTATGGCTACACCTTC
TRBD2	few	TRBV24-1	TRBJ2-1	CATSNHRGVWTYNEQFF	TGTGCCACCAGCAACCATCGGGGGGTATGGACCTACAATGAGCAGTTCTTC
-	-	TRBV7-3	TRBJ2-3	CASSSLGSLAAEDTQYF	TGTGCCAGCAGCTCCTTAGGTAGCCTTGCGGCAGAAGATACGCAGTATTTT
-	many	TRBV9	TRBJ2-5	CASRGIQETQYF	TGTGCCAGCCGGGGGATCCAAGAGACCCAGTACTTC
-	many	TRBV4-2	TRBJ2-3	CASSQQFSTDTQYF	TGTGCCAGCAGCCAACAATTTAGCACAGATACGCAGTATTTT
-	-	TRBV29-1	TRBJ1-2	CSVEELQSTGYGYTF	TGCAGCGTTGAAGAGCTCCAGTCCACGGGCTATGGCTACACCTTC
TRBD1	-	TRBV20-1	TRBJ1-2	CSAREGAGYGYTF	TGCAGTGCTAGGGAGGGGGCTGGGTATGGCTACACCTTC
TRBD1	few	TRBV10-1	TRBJ2-7	CASSERGPPYEQYF	TGCGCCAGCAGTGAAAGGGGGCCGCCTTACGAGCAGTACTTC
-	-	TRBV18	TRBJ2-3	CASSPGDRAADTQYF	TGTGCCAGCTCACCGGGAGACAGAGCGGCAGATACGCAGTATTTT
-	many	TRBV20-1	TRBJ2-3	CSAQGLPLTDTQYF	TGCAGTGCTCAAGGTCTCCCCCTCACAGATACGCAGTATTTT
-	-	TRBV24-1	TRBJ2-3	CATSDRRRTQYF	TGTGCCACCAGTGACCGACGGCGTACGCAGTATTTT
TRBD2	many	TRBV2	TRBJ2-7	CASTEGLAGGPQYF	TGTGCCAGCACCGAAGGACTAGCGGGAGGGCCCCAGTACTTC
TRBD1	-	TRBV7-2	TRBJ2-3	CASSPRQGLDTQYF	TGTGCCAGCAGCCCACGACAGGGGTTAGATACGCAGTATTTT
TRBD1	-	TRBV7-9	TRBJ1-6	CASSRGQGSSPLHF	TGTGCCAGCAGCCGAGGACAGGGGAGTTCACCCCTCCACTTT
-	-	TRBV9	TRBJ1-6	CDSSNINSRLHF	TGTGACAGCAGCAATATTAATTCACGCCTCCACTTT
-	many	TRBV30	TRBJ2-7	CAWSDTTYEQYF	TGTGCCTGGAGTGACACGACCTACGAGCAGTACTTC
-	-	TRBV20-1	TRBJ2-5	CSAYFRETQYF	TGCAGTGCCTACTTCAGGGAGACCCAGTACTTC
TRBD2	-	TRBV4-2	TRBJ2-1	CASSQGRTSGRGNEQFF	TGTGCCAGCAGCCAAGGCCGGACTAGCGGGAGAGGAAATGAGCAGTTCTTC
-	-	TRBV19	TRBJ1-1	CASSIQVNEAFF	TGTGCCAGTAGTATACAGGTTAACGAAGCTTTCTTT
TRBD2	-	TRBV29-1	TRBJ2-3	CSVRLAGVVDTQYF	TGCAGCGTCAGACTAGCGGGTGTGGTAGATACGCAGTATTTT
-	many	TRBV10-3	TRBJ2-3	CAISESSSLSTDTQYF	TGTGCCATCAGCGAATCCTCGTCTCTTAGCACAGATACGCAGTATTTT
TRBD2	few	TRBV2	TRBJ2-1	CARGLAGGKAFF	TGTGCCAGGGGACTAGCGGGGGGCAAAGCGTTCTTC
-	-	TRBV12-3/TRBV12-4	TRBJ2-3	CASKGWITDTQYF	TGTGCCAGCAAGGGGTGGATCACAGATACGCAGTATTTT
TRBD1	many	TRBV12-5	TRBJ2-6	CASGTGGSGANVLTF	TGTGCTAGTGGAACAGGGGGCTCTGGGGCCAACGTCCTGACTTTC
TRBD2	many	TRBV2	TRBJ2-1	CASSVSGGNNEQFF	TGTGCCAGCAGTGTATCGGGGGGGAACAATGAGCAGTTCTTC
-	-	TRBV20-1	TRBJ1-2	CSAHRGSGGYTF	TGCAGTGCCCACAGAGGGTCCGGTGGCTACACCTTC
-	-	TRBV2	TRBJ2-7	CASSDSGYEQYF	TGTGCCAGCAGTGATTCAGGCTACGAGCAGTACTTC
-	-	TRBV19	TRBJ1-6	CASSIRDHNSPLHF	TGTGCCAGTAGTATCCGGGATCATAATTCACCCCTCCACTTT
-	many	TRBV20-1	TRBJ1-1	CSARGMAGNTEAFF	TGCAGTGCTAGGGGCATGGCAGGGAACACTGAAGCTTTCTTT
-	-	TRBV19	TRBJ2-3	CASSIRSDSRGDTQYF	TGTGCCAGTAGTATAAGGTCGGACTCCCGGGGGGATACGCAGTATTTT
TRBD1	many	TRBV5-1	TRBJ1-1	CASSSSTPGQGTTEAFF	TGCGCCAGCAGCTCTTCAACCCCGGGACAGGGGACCACTGAAGCTTTCTTT
-	-	TRBV7-8	TRBJ2-7	CASSPEGGIRTYEQYF	TGTGCCAGCAGCCCTGAGGGAGGTATACGGACCTACGAGCAGTACTTC
-	many	TRBV19	TRBJ1-1	CAVKGTVRRNTEAFF	TGTGCCGTGAAGGGGACTGTCAGGCGTAACACTGAAGCTTTCTTT
TRBD1	once	TRBV2	TRBJ1-2	CASKQGTHGYTF	TGTGCCAGCAAACAGGGGACACATGGCTACACCTTC
TRBD1	many	TRBV9	TRBJ2-3	CASSARQGMFTDTQYF	TGTGCCAGCAGCGCCAGACAGGGAATGTTCACAGATACGCAGTATTTT
-	many	TRBV10-3	TRBJ1-6	CAISQDGSYNSPLHF	TGTGCCATCAGTCAGGACGGCTCCTATAATTCACCCCTCCACTTT
-	-	TRBV7-6	TRBJ1-1	CASSRTGFTEAFF	TGTGCCAGCAGCCGAACAGGGTTCACTGAAGCTTTCTTT
-	few	TRBV19	TRBJ1-2	CASSIVGDRYGYTF	TGTGCCAGTAGTATAGTAGGGGACCGATATGGCTACACCTTC
-	once	TRBV29-1	TRBJ1-4	CSLPGTKDEKLFF	TGCAGCCTTCCGGGGACGAAGGATGAAAAACTGTTTTTT
-	few	TRBV7-9	TRBJ2-7	CASSQSRDSHYEQYF	TGTGCCAGCAGCCAATCCCGGGACTCTCACTACGAGCAGTACTTC
-	-	TRBV9	TRBJ2-1	CASSVAVSGEQFF	TGTGCCAGCAGCGTGGCCGTCTCGGGTGAGCAGTTCTTC
-	-	TRBV15	TRBJ2-7	CATSRVRMNNYEQYF	TGTGCCACCAGCAGAGTTCGGATGAATAACTACGAGCAGTACTTC
-	-	TRBV2	TRBJ2-3	CASIGAGTDTQYF	TGTGCCAGCATTGGAGCGGGCACAGATACGCAGTATTTT
-	many	TRBV11-1	TRBJ2-1	CASSIPHPGISSYNEQFF	TGTGCCAGCAGCATCCCCCACCCGGGGATAAGCTCCTACAATGAGCAGTTCTTC
TRBD2	many	TRBV12-3/TRBV12-4	TRBJ2-1	CASSSLAGVINEQFF	TGTGCCAGCAGCTCACTAGCGGGGGTAATCAATGAGCAGTTCTTC
-	-	TRBV5-1	TRBJ1-6	CASSLTGSCYNSPLHF	TGCGCCAGCAGCCTTACAGGGAGCTGCTATAATTCACCCCTCCACTTT
-	once	TRBV20-1	TRBJ2-3	CSARGGTDLTDTQYF	TGCAGTGCGAGGGGGGGAACCGACCTCACAGATACGCAGTATTTT
-	-	TRBV6-5	TRBJ1-6	CASSYTTGQSPLHF	TGTGCCAGCAGTTACACGACAGGCCAGTCACCCCTCCACTTT
-	-	TRBV6-5	TRBJ2-7	CASSYFPDTTYEQYF	TGTGCCAGCAGTTACTTCCCGGACACAACCTACGAGCAGTACTTC